The T cell receptor (beta chain) described here comes from a study of cytomegalovirus exposure and HLA in healthy donors. Findings of the study overall: Researchers reported from a later analysis that most CMV-associated TCR beta chains appeared HLA-restricted. For most TCR beta V segments, an earlier analysis put the productive rate at about 87% or about 30% of the time. Association of 16,951 TCR beta sequences with HLA alleles was found at 0.05 false discovery rate in a later analysis.

The PCR made use of 60 Vbeta and 13 Jbeta primers. Libraries were prepared by immunoSEQ multiplex PCR; TCRdb keeps only in-frame clonotypes and omits some of them. The data hold tens of thousands of clones, with about 66% observed a single time. The ends lost 8 bases at V and 4 bases at J; junction bases unmatched: 5. Germline loops: CDR1 SNHLY, CDR2 FYNNEI. The CDR3 sequence is 15 residues long. Only a few counts were recorded for this clone. Its antigen is unidentified. This TCR derives from a man aged 50 or older in good health and CMV-seropositive. Sequencing input: PBMCs. The gene calls are TRBV2 and TRBJ2-1; 13 bases align to TRBD2. CDR3 protein: CASAGLAGRYNEQFF. CDR3 bases: TGTGCCAGCGCGGGACTAGCGGGGCGATACAATGAGCAGTTCTTC.